This T cell receptor beta chain stems from a study of T cell responses to AZD1222 COVID-19 vaccine. Study context: Second-dose intervals near 4 or 12 weeks were combined. Study-wide results and caveats: Clonal diversity was possibly underestimated; the donors were predominantly white British and more often female. After the peak T cell response, and only then, were repertoires sampled. Spike-specific TCR breadth and depth were elevated following two AZD1222 doses.

Assay used: immunoSEQ multiplex PCR; TCRdb lists only in-frame clones, some missing. The sample yields 55,000 to 80,000 clones, roughly 70% seen once. As concerns this clone: Its antigen is unknown.

Deletions cut 4 bases from V and 5 bases from J, with 14 bases between. This CDR3 contains 14 residues. The germline CDR1 and CDR2 sequences are LGHDT and YNNKEL (reference sequence). The chain combines TRBV3-1 (or the pseudogene TRBV3-2) with TRBJ1-2; D unresolved. The TCR comes from an adult in good health. The source material was peripheral blood, sampled on day 0 of AZD1222 vaccination. CDR3 amino acids: CASSPRWELYGYTF. The DNA for the CDR3 is TGTGCCAGCAGCCCCAGATGGGAGCTTTATGGCTACACCTTC.